The rows below give T cell receptor beta chains drawn from one sample of a study of T cell responses to AZD1222 COVID-19 vaccine. Here immunoSEQ multiplex PCR was the method, and the copy in TCRdb shows in-frame clones only, minus some. The repertoire holds some 130,000 clones, with 92% as singletons. The sequencing here drew on peripheral blood, taken on day 0 of AZD1222 vaccination. The receptors were sampled from an adult in good health. CDR3s include the opening cysteine and the closing phenylalanine or tryptophan. A D gene is named only where the DNA matches it firmly. Clone sizes are given selectively: once, few, many, or a class where the clone is expanded.

D gene: NA; V gene: TRBV29-1; clone size: NA; J gene: TRBJ2-3; CDR3 protein: CSGRQTDTQYF; CDR3 DNA: TGCAGCGGCCGACAGACAGATACGCAGTATTTT
D gene: TRBD1; V gene: TRBV19; clone size: NA; J gene: TRBJ1-2; CDR3 protein: CASMGDRGNGYTF; CDR3 DNA: TGTGCCAGTATGGGAGACAGGGGCAATGGCTACACCTTC
D gene: TRBD2; V gene: TRBV14; clone size: few; J gene: TRBJ2-1; CDR3 protein: CASSVLAGVGNEQFF; CDR3 DNA: TGTGCCAGCAGCGTACTAGCGGGAGTGGGAAATGAGCAGTTCTTC
D gene: TRBD1; V gene: TRBV7-2; clone size: NA; J gene: TRBJ2-1; CDR3 protein: CASTLAGTGTYNEQFF; CDR3 DNA: TGTGCCAGCACCCTCGCGGGGACAGGGACTTACAATGAGCAGTTCTTC
D gene: NA; V gene: TRBV30; clone size: NA; J gene: TRBJ1-6; CDR3 protein: CAWSGRNSPLHF; CDR3 DNA: TGTGCCTGGAGTGGCAGAAATTCACCCCTCCACTTT
D gene: NA; V gene: TRBV12-3/TRBV12-4; clone size: NA; J gene: TRBJ2-7; CDR3 protein: CASSLQTYEQYF; CDR3 DNA: TGTGCCAGCAGTTTACAGACCTACGAGCAGTACTTC
D gene: NA; V gene: TRBV28; clone size: once; J gene: TRBJ2-7; CDR3 protein: CASSQGTTWQYF; CDR3 DNA: TGTGCCAGCAGTCAAGGTACCACGTGGCAGTACTTC
D gene: TRBD1; V gene: TRBV19; clone size: NA; J gene: TRBJ2-7; CDR3 protein: CASSAQGTGEFEQYF; CDR3 DNA: TGTGCCAGTAGTGCCCAAGGGACAGGGGAATTCGAGCAGTACTTC
D gene: TRBD1; V gene: TRBV6-6; clone size: few; J gene: TRBJ1-5; CDR3 protein: CASTGTGVGNQPQHF; CDR3 DNA: TGTGCCAGCACCGGGACAGGGGTGGGCAATCAGCCCCAGCATTTT
D gene: NA; V gene: TRBV19; clone size: NA; J gene: TRBJ1-5; CDR3 protein: CASSVTGTQGNQPQHF; CDR3 DNA: TGTGCCAGTAGTGTCACCGGGACCCAAGGGAATCAGCCCCAGCATTTT
D gene: NA; V gene: TRBV24-1; clone size: NA; J gene: TRBJ2-1; CDR3 protein: CATSVSAGGGGEQFF; CDR3 DNA: TGTGCCACCAGTGTCTCAGCGGGCGGGGGCGGTGAGCAGTTCTTC
D gene: NA; V gene: TRBV2; clone size: NA; J gene: TRBJ1-2; CDR3 protein: CASSEFQGSNYGYTF; CDR3 DNA: TGTGCCAGCAGTGAATTTCAGGGATCTAACTATGGCTACACCTTC
D gene: NA; V gene: TRBV18; clone size: NA; J gene: TRBJ2-7; CDR3 protein: CASSPPASYEQYF; CDR3 DNA: TGTGCCAGCTCACCCCCCGCCTCCTACGAGCAGTACTTC
D gene: TRBD1; V gene: TRBV7-9; clone size: NA; J gene: TRBJ2-1; CDR3 protein: CASSVIGTGVYNEQFF; CDR3 DNA: TGTGCCAGCAGCGTAATCGGGACAGGTGTCTACAATGAGCAGTTCTTC
D gene: TRBD2; V gene: TRBV5-1; clone size: NA; J gene: TRBJ2-7; CDR3 protein: CASSLLAGENEQYF; CDR3 DNA: TGCGCCAGCAGCTTGTTAGCGGGAGAAAACGAGCAGTACTTC
D gene: TRBD2; V gene: TRBV28; clone size: NA; J gene: TRBJ2-7; CDR3 protein: CASSTPGLVYEQYF; CDR3 DNA: TGTGCCAGCAGCACTCCGGGACTAGTATACGAGCAGTACTTC
D gene: NA; V gene: TRBV6-5; clone size: NA; J gene: TRBJ1-1; CDR3 protein: CASGVRGGVNTEAFF; CDR3 DNA: TGTGCCAGCGGGGTTAGAGGTGGGGTGAACACTGAAGCTTTCTTT
D gene: NA; V gene: TRBV6-5; clone size: NA; J gene: TRBJ2-3; CDR3 protein: CASSYTGLNTDTQYF; CDR3 DNA: TGTGCCAGCAGTTATACAGGGCTAAACACAGATACGCAGTATTTT
D gene: NA; V gene: TRBV5-1; clone size: NA; J gene: TRBJ1-5; CDR3 protein: CASSFGVNQPQHF; CDR3 DNA: TGCGCCAGCAGCTTCGGGGTCAATCAGCCCCAGCATTTT
D gene: TRBD2; V gene: TRBV5-6; clone size: NA; J gene: TRBJ2-3; CDR3 protein: CASSQPGLAGADTQYF; CDR3 DNA: TGTGCCAGCAGCCAGCCGGGACTAGCGGGAGCAGATACGCAGTATTTT
D gene: NA; V gene: TRBV5-1; clone size: NA; J gene: TRBJ2-2; CDR3 protein: CASSLAGGNTGELFF; CDR3 DNA: TGCGCCAGCAGCTTGGCCGGGGGAAACACCGGGGAGCTGTTTTTT
D gene: NA; V gene: TRBV28; clone size: NA; J gene: TRBJ1-3; CDR3 protein: CASSSHVGSRLGGNTIYF; CDR3 DNA: TGTGCCAGCAGCTCACACGTCGGGTCCCGGTTGGGGGGAAACACCATATATTTT
D gene: TRBD1; V gene: TRBV11-2; clone size: NA; J gene: TRBJ1-1; CDR3 protein: CASSLSLRGRGTEAFF; CDR3 DNA: TGTGCCAGCAGCTTATCGCTCAGGGGGCGCGGCACTGAAGCTTTCTTT
D gene: NA; V gene: TRBV7-2; clone size: NA; J gene: TRBJ1-5; CDR3 protein: CASSPTASNQPQHF; CDR3 DNA: TGTGCCAGCAGCCCAACAGCTAGCAATCAGCCCCAGCATTTT
D gene: NA; V gene: TRBV30; clone size: NA; J gene: TRBJ1-1; CDR3 protein: CAWRIPGVTEAFF; CDR3 DNA: TGTGCCTGGAGGATACCAGGGGTCACTGAAGCTTTCTTT
D gene: TRBD1; V gene: TRBV6-2/TRBV6-3; clone size: NA; J gene: TRBJ1-5; CDR3 protein: CASSDPGQGFNQPQHF; CDR3 DNA: TGTGCCAGCAGCGATCCGGGACAGGGATTCAATCAGCCCCAGCATTTT
D gene: NA; V gene: TRBV29-1; clone size: NA; J gene: TRBJ2-7; CDR3 protein: CSVGTEPYEQYF; CDR3 DNA: TGCAGCGTTGGGACAGAACCCTACGAGCAGTACTTC
D gene: TRBD2; V gene: TRBV5-5; clone size: NA; J gene: TRBJ2-3; CDR3 protein: CASSQRASGSYADTQYF; CDR3 DNA: TGTGCCAGCAGCCAAAGGGCTAGCGGGAGCTACGCCGATACGCAGTATTTT
D gene: TRBD1; V gene: TRBV3-1/TRBV3-2; clone size: NA; J gene: TRBJ1-6; CDR3 protein: CASSHVTGTGGTSPLHF; CDR3 DNA: TGTGCCAGCAGCCACGTAACCGGGACAGGGGGAACTTCACCCCTCCACTTT
D gene: NA; V gene: TRBV6-1; clone size: few; J gene: TRBJ1-5; CDR3 protein: CASSEGNSEGQPQHF; CDR3 DNA: TGTGCCAGCAGTGAAGGAAACAGTGAGGGTCAGCCCCAGCATTTT
D gene: NA; V gene: TRBV11-2; clone size: NA; J gene: TRBJ1-4; CDR3 protein: CASSRGSNEKLFF; CDR3 DNA: TGTGCCAGCAGCCGGGGTTCTAATGAAAAACTGTTTTTT
D gene: NA; V gene: TRBV12-3/TRBV12-4; clone size: NA; J gene: TRBJ1-1; CDR3 protein: CASSPGLGSEAFF; CDR3 DNA: TGTGCCAGCAGCCCGGGCCTCGGGTCTGAAGCTTTCTTT
D gene: NA; V gene: TRBV6-5; clone size: NA; J gene: TRBJ1-1; CDR3 protein: CASSLDRNTEAFF; CDR3 DNA: TGTGCCAGCAGTCTGGACAGGAACACTGAAGCTTTCTTT
D gene: NA; V gene: TRBV6-2/TRBV6-3; clone size: NA; J gene: TRBJ2-2; CDR3 protein: CASSYDYQVANTGELFF; CDR3 DNA: TGTGCCAGCAGTTATGACTATCAGGTCGCGAACACCGGGGAGCTGTTTTTT
D gene: NA; V gene: TRBV6-5; clone size: NA; J gene: TRBJ2-7; CDR3 protein: CASSYGAGTTREQYF; CDR3 DNA: TGTGCCAGCAGTTACGGGGCGGGAACTACCCGCGAGCAGTACTTC
D gene: NA; V gene: TRBV6-4; clone size: few; J gene: TRBJ1-5; CDR3 protein: CASSEGSNQPQHF; CDR3 DNA: TGTGCCAGCAGTGAGGGTAGCAATCAGCCCCAGCATTTT
D gene: NA; V gene: TRBV24-1; clone size: once; J gene: TRBJ1-2; CDR3 protein: CATSEGGTGGYTF; CDR3 DNA: TGTGCCACCAGTGAGGGGGGGACTGGTGGCTACACCTTC
D gene: TRBD1; V gene: TRBV7-2; clone size: NA; J gene: TRBJ2-5; CDR3 protein: CASSGQALETQYF; CDR3 DNA: TGTGCCAGCTCCGGACAGGCTCTAGAGACCCAGTACTTC
D gene: TRBD1; V gene: TRBV10-3; clone size: NA; J gene: TRBJ1-1; CDR3 protein: CAISPGTGGVGTEAFF; CDR3 DNA: TGTGCCATCAGCCCCGGGACAGGGGGCGTCGGCACTGAAGCTTTCTTT
D gene: NA; V gene: TRBV5-1; clone size: NA; J gene: TRBJ1-2; CDR3 protein: CASSLDLQTANYGYTF; CDR3 DNA: TGCGCCAGCAGCTTGGACTTACAAACCGCTAACTATGGCTACACCTTC
D gene: NA; V gene: TRBV5-5; clone size: once; J gene: TRBJ1-5; CDR3 protein: CASSLDGGPQHF; CDR3 DNA: TGTGCCAGCAGCTTGGATGGGGGGCCCCAGCATTTT
D gene: NA; V gene: TRBV7-6; clone size: NA; J gene: TRBJ1-2; CDR3 protein: CASSQHPPGAMDGYTF; CDR3 DNA: TGTGCCAGCAGCCAACACCCCCCGGGGGCCATGGATGGCTACACCTTC
D gene: NA; V gene: TRBV20-1; clone size: NA; J gene: TRBJ1-5; CDR3 protein: CSASKGWPYQPQHF; CDR3 DNA: TGCAGTGCTAGTAAGGGGTGGCCCTATCAGCCCCAGCATTTT
D gene: NA; V gene: TRBV19; clone size: once; J gene: TRBJ2-5; CDR3 protein: CASSIGSGTVKTQYF; CDR3 DNA: TGTGCCAGTAGTATAGGGTCCGGGACCGTGAAGACCCAGTACTTC
D gene: TRBD1; V gene: TRBV4-3; clone size: NA; J gene: TRBJ1-1; CDR3 protein: CASSQTGTGETEAFF; CDR3 DNA: TGCGCCAGCAGCCAAACCGGGACAGGGGAGACTGAAGCTTTCTTT
D gene: NA; V gene: TRBV6-5; clone size: once; J gene: TRBJ2-1; CDR3 protein: CASSRDNEQFF; CDR3 DNA: TGTGCCAGCAGTCGAGACAATGAGCAGTTCTTC
D gene: NA; V gene: TRBV3-1/TRBV3-2; clone size: NA; J gene: TRBJ2-7; CDR3 protein: CASSPLTSPSYEQYF; CDR3 DNA: TGTGCCAGCAGCCCCCTTACGAGTCCCTCCTACGAGCAGTACTTC